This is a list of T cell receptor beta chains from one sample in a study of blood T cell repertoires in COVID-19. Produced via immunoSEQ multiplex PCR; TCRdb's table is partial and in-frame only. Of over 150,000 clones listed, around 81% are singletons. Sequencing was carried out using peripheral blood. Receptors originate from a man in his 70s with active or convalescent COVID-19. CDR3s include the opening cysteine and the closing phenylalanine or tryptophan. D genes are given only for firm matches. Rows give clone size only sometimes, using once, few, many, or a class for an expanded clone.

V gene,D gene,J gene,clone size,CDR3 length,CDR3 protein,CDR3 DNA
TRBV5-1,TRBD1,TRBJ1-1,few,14,CASSPWTGNTEAFF,TGCGCCAGCAGTCCATGGACAGGCAACACTGAAGCTTTCTTT
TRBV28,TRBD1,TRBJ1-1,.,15,CASSSHRGKNTEAFF,TGTGCCAGCAGTTCCCACAGGGGAAAGAACACTGAAGCTTTCTTT
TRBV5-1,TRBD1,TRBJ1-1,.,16,CASSLGTADRDTEAFF,TGCGCCAGCAGCTTGGGGACCGCGGACAGGGACACTGAAGCTTTCTTT
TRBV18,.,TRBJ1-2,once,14,CASSPYRQNYGYTF,TGTGCCAGCTCACCGTACCGACAGAACTATGGCTACACCTTC
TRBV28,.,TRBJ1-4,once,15,CASSKLGATNEKLFF,TGTGCCAGCAGTAAACTGGGGGCGACTAATGAAAAACTGTTTTTT
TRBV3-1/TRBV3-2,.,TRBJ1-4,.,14,CASSLRGGGEKLFF,TGTGCCAGCAGCTTGAGAGGGGGGGGAGAAAAACTGTTTTTT
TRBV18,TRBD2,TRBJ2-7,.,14,CASSPGLVSYEQYF,TGTGCCAGCTCACCGGGACTAGTATCCTACGAGCAGTACTTC
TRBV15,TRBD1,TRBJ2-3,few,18,CATSRRHKEGQGKDTQYF,TGTGCCACCAGCAGACGCCATAAAGAGGGACAGGGAAAAGATACGCAGTATTTT
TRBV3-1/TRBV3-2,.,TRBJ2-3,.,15,CASSQRGFSTDTQYF,TGTGCCAGCAGCCAGAGGGGGTTTAGCACAGATACGCAGTATTTT
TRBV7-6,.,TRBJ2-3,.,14,CASSLVASTDTQYF,TGTGCCAGCAGCTTAGTAGCTAGCACAGATACGCAGTATTTT
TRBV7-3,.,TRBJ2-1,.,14,CASSPAPLDNEQFF,TGTGCCAGCAGCCCTGCCCCCCTAGACAATGAGCAGTTCTTC
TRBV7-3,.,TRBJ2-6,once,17,CASSLTVAGSGANVLTF,TGTGCCAGCAGCTTAACGGTTGCAGGCTCTGGGGCCAACGTCCTGACTTTC
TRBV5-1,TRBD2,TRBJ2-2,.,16,CASSLVGRTNTGELFF,TGCGCCAGCAGCTTGGTCGGGAGGACGAACACCGGGGAGCTGTTTTTT
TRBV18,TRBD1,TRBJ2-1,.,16,CASSTGTGGAGNEQFF,TGTGCCAGCTCAACCGGGACAGGGGGCGCGGGGAATGAGCAGTTCTTC
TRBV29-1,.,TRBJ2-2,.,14,CSVLEQPNTGELFF,TGCAGCGTTCTCGAACAGCCGAACACCGGGGAGCTGTTTTTT
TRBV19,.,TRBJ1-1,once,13,CASSLQVDTEAFF,TGTGCCAGTAGTTTACAGGTCGACACTGAAGCTTTCTTT
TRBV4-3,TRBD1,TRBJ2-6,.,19,CASSQARDRVGSGANVLTF,TGCGCCAGCAGCCAGGCCCGGGACAGGGTGGGGTCTGGGGCCAACGTCCTGACTTTC
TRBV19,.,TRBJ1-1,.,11,CASSITTEAFF,TGTGCCAGTAGTATAACAACTGAAGCTTTCTTT
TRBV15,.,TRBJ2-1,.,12,CATSRERGEQFF,TGTGCCACCAGCAGAGAACGAGGTGAGCAGTTCTTC
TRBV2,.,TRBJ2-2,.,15,CASSEANLSTGELFF,TGTGCCAGCAGTGAAGCGAACCTCAGCACCGGGGAGCTGTTTTTT
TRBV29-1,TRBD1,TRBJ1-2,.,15,CSLYGVGQGNYGYTF,TGCAGCTTATATGGGGTGGGACAGGGGAACTATGGCTACACCTTC
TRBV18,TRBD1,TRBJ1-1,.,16,CASSPPGVRGGGRAFF,TGTGCCAGCTCACCACCTGGCGTCCGTGGAGGGGGCAGAGCTTTCTTT
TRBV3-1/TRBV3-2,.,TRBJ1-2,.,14,CASSHAAGARGYTF,TGTGCCAGCAGCCACGCCGCAGGGGCCCGGGGCTACACCTTC
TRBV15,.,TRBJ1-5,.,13,CATSRDRTWLQHF,TGTGCCACCAGCAGAGACAGGACTTGGCTTCAGCATTTT
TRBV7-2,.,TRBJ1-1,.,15,CASSPRVYGDTEAFF,TGTGCCAGCAGCCCCCGTGTATACGGGGACACTGAAGCTTTCTTT
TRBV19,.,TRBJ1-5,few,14,CASSIWDINQPQHF,TGTGCCAGTAGTATCTGGGACATCAATCAGCCCCAGCATTTT
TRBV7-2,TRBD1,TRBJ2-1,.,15,CASSPRTGKIDEQFF,TGTGCCAGCAGCCCTAGGACAGGGAAGATAGATGAGCAGTTCTTC
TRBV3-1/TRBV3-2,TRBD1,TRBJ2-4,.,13,CASSQQGAVIQYF,TGTGCCAGCAGCCAACAGGGGGCGGTCATTCAGTACTTC
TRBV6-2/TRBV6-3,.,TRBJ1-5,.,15,CASSSTGLSNQPQHF,TGTGCCAGCAGCTCGACAGGACTTAGCAATCAGCCCCAGCATTTT
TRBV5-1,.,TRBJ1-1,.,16,CASSAYGSGMNTEAFF,TGCGCCAGCAGCGCGTACGGTTCAGGCATGAACACTGAAGCTTTCTTT
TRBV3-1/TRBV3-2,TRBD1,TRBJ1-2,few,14,CASSQFDRDNGYTF,TGTGCCAGCAGCCAATTTGACAGGGATAATGGCTACACCTTC
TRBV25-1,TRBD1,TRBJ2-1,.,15,CASSGDRTNYNEQFF,TGTGCCAGCAGTGGGGACAGGACAAACTACAATGAGCAGTTCTTC
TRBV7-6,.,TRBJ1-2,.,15,CASSPSRVPNYGYTF,TGTGCCAGCAGTCCGAGCCGGGTACCTAACTATGGCTACACCTTC
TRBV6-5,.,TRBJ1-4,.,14,CASSSRPGNEKLFF,TGTGCCAGCAGTTCCCGACCGGGGAATGAAAAACTGTTTTTT
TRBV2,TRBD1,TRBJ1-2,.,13,CASVQGVGYGYTF,TGTGCCAGCGTTCAGGGGGTCGGCTATGGCTACACCTTC
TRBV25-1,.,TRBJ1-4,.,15,CASSGRQAFRGKLFF,TGTGCCAGCAGTGGACGACAGGCCTTCAGAGGAAAACTGTTTTTT
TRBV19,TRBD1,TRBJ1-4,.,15,CASSPQTGGKEKLFF,TGTGCCAGTAGTCCACAGACAGGGGGCAAAGAAAAACTGTTTTTT
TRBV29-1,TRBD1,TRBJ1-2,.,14,CSVGDITGVAGYTF,TGCAGCGTGGGGGATATAACAGGGGTCGCGGGCTACACCTTC
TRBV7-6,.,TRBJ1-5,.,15,CASSQVLGRNQPQHF,TGTGCCAGCAGCCAGGTCCTGGGGCGCAATCAGCCCCAGCATTTT
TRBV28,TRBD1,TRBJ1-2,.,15,CASSSGGQGNYGYTF,TGTGCCAGCAGTTCGGGGGGACAGGGTAACTATGGCTACACCTTC
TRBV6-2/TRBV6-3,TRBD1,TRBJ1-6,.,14,CASSSRQGNSPLHF,TGTGCCAGCAGTTCCAGACAGGGGAATTCACCCCTCCACTTT
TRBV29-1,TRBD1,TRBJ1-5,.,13,CSVGQGLGEPQHF,TGCAGCGTTGGACAGGGATTGGGGGAGCCCCAGCATTTT
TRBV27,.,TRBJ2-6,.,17,CASSSRQTSSGANVLTF,TGTGCCAGCAGTTCTAGGCAGACCAGTTCTGGGGCCAACGTCCTGACTTTC
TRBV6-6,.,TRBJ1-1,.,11,CASSYPTEAFF,TGTGCCAGCAGTTACCCAACTGAAGCTTTCTTT
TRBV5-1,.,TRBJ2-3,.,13,CASSLGQSDTQYF,TGCGCCAGCAGCTTGGGACAATCAGATACGCAGTATTTT
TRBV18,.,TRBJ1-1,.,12,CASSRDRTEAFF,TGTGCCAGCTCACGCGACAGGACTGAAGCTTTCTTT
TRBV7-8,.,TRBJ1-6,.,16,CASSLVEGAYNSPLHF,TGTGCCAGCAGCTTAGTTGAGGGGGCCTATAATTCACCCCTCCACTTT
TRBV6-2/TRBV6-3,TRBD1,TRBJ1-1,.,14,CASSYPTGATEAFF,TGTGCCAGCAGTTACCCGACAGGGGCCACTGAAGCTTTCTTT
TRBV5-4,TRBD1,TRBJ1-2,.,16,CASSITSGGTNYGYTF,TGTGCCAGCAGCATAACTTCAGGGGGTACTAACTATGGCTACACCTTC
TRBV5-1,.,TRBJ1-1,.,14,CASSFDSRNTEAFF,TGCGCCAGCAGTTTTGACAGCAGGAACACTGAAGCTTTCTTT
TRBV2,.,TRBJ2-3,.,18,CASSERGQKYRQADTQYF,TGTGCCAGCAGTGAAAGGGGCCAGAAGTATCGACAGGCTGATACGCAGTATTTT
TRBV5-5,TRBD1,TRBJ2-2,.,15,CASSQGVVNTGELFF,TGTGCCAGCAGCCAGGGGGTGGTAAACACCGGGGAGCTGTTTTTT
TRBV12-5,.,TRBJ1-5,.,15,CASGLATASNQPQHF,TGTGCTAGTGGTTTGGCGACAGCTAGCAATCAGCCCCAGCATTTT
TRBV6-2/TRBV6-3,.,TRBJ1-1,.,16,CASSNSWHDGSTEAFF,TGTGCCAGCAGTAATTCCTGGCACGACGGGAGCACTGAAGCTTTCTTT
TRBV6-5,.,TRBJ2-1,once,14,CAIGARGGYNEQFF,TGTGCCATTGGGGCCAGGGGAGGGTACAATGAGCAGTTCTTC
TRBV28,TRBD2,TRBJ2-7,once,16,CASSLPTSARSYEQYF,TGTGCCAGCAGTTTACCCACTAGCGCCCGCTCCTACGAGCAGTACTTC
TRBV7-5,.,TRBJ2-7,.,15,CARSSTDALLYEQYF,TGTGCCAGAAGCTCCACAGACGCCCTACTCTACGAGCAGTACTTC
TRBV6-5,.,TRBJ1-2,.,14,CASSPQQGGYGYTF,TGTGCCAGCAGTCCCCAACAGGGTGGCTATGGCTACACCTTC
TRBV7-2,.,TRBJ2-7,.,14,CASSYGLGSYEQYF,TGTGCCAGCAGCTATGGACTGGGCTCCTACGAGCAGTACTTC